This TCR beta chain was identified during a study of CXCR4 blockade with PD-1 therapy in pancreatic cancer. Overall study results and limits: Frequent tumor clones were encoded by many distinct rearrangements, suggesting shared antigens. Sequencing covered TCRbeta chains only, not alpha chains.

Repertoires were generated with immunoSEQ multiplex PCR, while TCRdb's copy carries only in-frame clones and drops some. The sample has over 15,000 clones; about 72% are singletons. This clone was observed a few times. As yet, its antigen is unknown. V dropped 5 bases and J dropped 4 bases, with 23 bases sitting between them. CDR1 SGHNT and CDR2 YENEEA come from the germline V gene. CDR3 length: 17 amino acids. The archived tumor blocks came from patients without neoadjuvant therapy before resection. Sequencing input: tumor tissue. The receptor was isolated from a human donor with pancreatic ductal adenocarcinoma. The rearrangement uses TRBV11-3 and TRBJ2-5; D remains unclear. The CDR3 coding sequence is TGTGCCAGCAGCGGCCGAGAGATAGGGTTAGGGCGAGAGACCCAGTACTTC. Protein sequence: CASSGREIGLGRETQYF.